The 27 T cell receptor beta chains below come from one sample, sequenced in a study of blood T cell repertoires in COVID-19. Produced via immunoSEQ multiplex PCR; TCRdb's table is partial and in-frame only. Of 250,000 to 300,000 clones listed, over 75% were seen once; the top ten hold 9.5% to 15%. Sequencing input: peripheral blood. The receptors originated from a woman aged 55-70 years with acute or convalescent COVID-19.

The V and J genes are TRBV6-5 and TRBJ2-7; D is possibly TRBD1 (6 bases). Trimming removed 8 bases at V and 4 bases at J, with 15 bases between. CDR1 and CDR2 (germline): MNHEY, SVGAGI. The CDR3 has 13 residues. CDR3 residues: CASGGRVLYEQYF. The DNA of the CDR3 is TGTGCCAGCGGGGGCAGGGTTCTGTACGAGCAGTACTTC.

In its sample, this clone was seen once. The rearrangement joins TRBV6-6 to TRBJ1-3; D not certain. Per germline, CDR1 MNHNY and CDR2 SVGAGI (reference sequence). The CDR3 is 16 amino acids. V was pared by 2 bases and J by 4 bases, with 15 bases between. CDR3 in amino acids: CASSYDSLATGNTIYF. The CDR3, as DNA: TGTGCCAGCAGTTACGATTCCCTGGCCACCGGAAACACCATATATTTT.

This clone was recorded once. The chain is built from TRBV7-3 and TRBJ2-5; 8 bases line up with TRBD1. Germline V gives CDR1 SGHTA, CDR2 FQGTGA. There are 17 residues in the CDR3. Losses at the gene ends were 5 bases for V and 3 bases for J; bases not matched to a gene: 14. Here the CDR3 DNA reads TGTGCCAGCAGCGTTTTTCCGATAGGACAGGGAGAAGAGACCCAGTACTTC. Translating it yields CASSVFPIGQGEETQYF.

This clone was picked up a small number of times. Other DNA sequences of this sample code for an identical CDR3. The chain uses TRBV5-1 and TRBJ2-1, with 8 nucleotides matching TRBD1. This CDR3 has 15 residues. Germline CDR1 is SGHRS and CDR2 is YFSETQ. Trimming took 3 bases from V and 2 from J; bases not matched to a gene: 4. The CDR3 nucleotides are TGCGCCAGCAGCTCCGGGACAGGCACCTACAATGAGCAGTTCTTC. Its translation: CASSSGTGTYNEQFF.

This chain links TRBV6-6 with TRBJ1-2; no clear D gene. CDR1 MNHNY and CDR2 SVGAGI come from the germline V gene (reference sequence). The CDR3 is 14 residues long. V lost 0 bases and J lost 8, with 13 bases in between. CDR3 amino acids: CASSYSGGIEGYTF. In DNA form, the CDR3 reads TGTGCCAGCAGTTACTCGGGCGGGATTGAGGGCTACACCTTC.

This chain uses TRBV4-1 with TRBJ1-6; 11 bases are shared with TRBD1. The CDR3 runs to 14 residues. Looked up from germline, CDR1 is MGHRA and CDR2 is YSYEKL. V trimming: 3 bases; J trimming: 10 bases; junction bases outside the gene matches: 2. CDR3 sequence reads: CASSQDRGPSPLHF. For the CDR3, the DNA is TGCGCCAGCAGCCAGGACAGGGGGCCCTCACCCCTCCACTTT.

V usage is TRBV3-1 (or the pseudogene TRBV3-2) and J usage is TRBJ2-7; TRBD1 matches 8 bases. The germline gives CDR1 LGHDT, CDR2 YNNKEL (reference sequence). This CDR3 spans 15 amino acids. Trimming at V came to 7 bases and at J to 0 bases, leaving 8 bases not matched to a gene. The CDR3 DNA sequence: TGTGCCAGCACCCGAAGACAGGGGAGCTCCTACGAGCAGTACTTC. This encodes CASTRRQGSSYEQYF.

For the CDR3, the DNA is TGTGCCAGCAGCCAAGGAGGGGGTTGGGAGCAGTACTTC. Amino acids: CASSQGGGWEQYF. The chain combines TRBV4-2 with TRBJ2-7, with D maybe TRBD1 (6 bases). V lost 1 base to trimming and J lost 7 bases, with 11 bases between them. The CDR3 has 13 amino acids. Per germline, CDR1 LGHNA and CDR2 YNFKEQ.

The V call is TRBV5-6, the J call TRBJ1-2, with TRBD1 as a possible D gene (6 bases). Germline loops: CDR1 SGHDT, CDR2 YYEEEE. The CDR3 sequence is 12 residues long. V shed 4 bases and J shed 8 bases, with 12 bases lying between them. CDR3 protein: CASSRPTGGYTF. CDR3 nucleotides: TGTGCCAGCAGCCGGCCGACAGGCGGCTACACCTTC.

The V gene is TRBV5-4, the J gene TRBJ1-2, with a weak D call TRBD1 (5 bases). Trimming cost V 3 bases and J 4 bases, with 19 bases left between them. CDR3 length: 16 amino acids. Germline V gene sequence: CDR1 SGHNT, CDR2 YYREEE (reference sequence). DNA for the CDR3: TGTGCCAGCAGCTACCCTCGGGGGGACGGGGGCTATGGCTACACCTTC. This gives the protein CASSYPRGDGGYGYTF.

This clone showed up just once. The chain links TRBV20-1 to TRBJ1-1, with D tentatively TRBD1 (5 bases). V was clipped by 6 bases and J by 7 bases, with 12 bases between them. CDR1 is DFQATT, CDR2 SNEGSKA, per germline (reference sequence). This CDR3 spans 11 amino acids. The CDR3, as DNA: TGCAGTGCCCCAAGGGGCGGTGAAGCTTTCTTT. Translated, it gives CSAPRGGEAFF.

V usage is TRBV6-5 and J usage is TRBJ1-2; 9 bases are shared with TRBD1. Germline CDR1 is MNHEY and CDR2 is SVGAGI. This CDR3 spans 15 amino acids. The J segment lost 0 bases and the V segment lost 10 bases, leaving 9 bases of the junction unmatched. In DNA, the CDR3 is TGTGCCACAGGACAGGGGAGCACTTCTAACTATGGCTACACCTTC. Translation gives CATGQGSTSNYGYTF.

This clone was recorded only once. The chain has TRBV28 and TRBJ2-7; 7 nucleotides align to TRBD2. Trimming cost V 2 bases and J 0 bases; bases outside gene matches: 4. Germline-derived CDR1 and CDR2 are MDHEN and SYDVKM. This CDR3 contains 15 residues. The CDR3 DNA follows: TGTGCCAGCAGTTTAACTAGCGCGCTCTCCTACGAGCAGTACTTC. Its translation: CASSLTSALSYEQYF.

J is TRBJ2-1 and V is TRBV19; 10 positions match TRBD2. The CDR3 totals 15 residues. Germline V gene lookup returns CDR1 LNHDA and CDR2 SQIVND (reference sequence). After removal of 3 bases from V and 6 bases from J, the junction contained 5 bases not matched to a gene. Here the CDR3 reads CASSILAGAINEQFF. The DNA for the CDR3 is TGTGCCAGTAGTATCCTAGCGGGAGCGATCAATGAGCAGTTCTTC.

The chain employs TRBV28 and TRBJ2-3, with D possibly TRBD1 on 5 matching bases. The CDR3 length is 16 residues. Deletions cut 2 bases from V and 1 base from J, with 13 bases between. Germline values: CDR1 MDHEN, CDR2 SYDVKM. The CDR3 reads CASSLNLGRGTDTQYF. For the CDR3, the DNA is TGTGCCAGCAGTTTAAATTTGGGGCGAGGCACAGATACGCAGTATTTT.

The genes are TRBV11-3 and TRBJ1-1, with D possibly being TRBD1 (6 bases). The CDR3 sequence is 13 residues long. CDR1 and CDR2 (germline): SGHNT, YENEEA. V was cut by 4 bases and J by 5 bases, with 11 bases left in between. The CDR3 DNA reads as TGTGCCAGCAGCTCCACAGGGATTACTGAAGCTTTCTTT. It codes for CASSSTGITEAFF.

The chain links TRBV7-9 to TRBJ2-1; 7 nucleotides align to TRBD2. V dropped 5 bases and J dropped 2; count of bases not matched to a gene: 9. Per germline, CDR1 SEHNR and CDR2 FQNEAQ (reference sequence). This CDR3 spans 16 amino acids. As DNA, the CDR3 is TGTGCCAGCAGCCCGAGGAGTGGGAGGGCCTACAATGAGCAGTTCTTC. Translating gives CASSPRSGRAYNEQFF.

CDR3 nucleotide sequence: TGTGCCAGCAGCGTAGCTACTGGGAGCAGCTCCTATAATTCACCCCTCCACTTT. This codes for CASSVATGSSSYNSPLHF. The chain couples TRBV9 to TRBJ1-6; D remains ambiguous. This CDR3 spans 18 amino acids. The V and J ends lost 0 bases and 0 bases respectively, with 13 bases between them. The germline V gene encodes CDR1 SGDLS and CDR2 YYNGEE.

For the CDR3, the DNA is TGTGCCTGGAGTTTTGGCGGGGAACTCGGAGGCTACACCTTC. Translating it yields CAWSFGGELGGYTF. The V call is TRBV30, the J call TRBJ1-2; D is unresolved. The CDR3 is 14 amino acids. Between the trimmed V and J ends, which lost 2 bases and 8 bases, there was a span of 18 bases. Germline CDR1 is GTSNPN and CDR2 is SVGIG (reference sequence).

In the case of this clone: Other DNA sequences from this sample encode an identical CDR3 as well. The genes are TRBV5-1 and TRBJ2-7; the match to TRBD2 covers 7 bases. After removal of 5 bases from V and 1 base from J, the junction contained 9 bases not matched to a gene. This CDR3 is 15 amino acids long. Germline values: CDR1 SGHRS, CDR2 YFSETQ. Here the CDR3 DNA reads TGCGCCAGCAGTCTCGGTACGGGAGGTTCCTACGAGCAGTACTTC. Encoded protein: CASSLGTGGSYEQYF.

The CDR3 coding sequence is TGTGCCATCAGCGAGACAGGGCTCGGGGAAAAACTGTTTTTT. It encodes CAISETGLGEKLFF. The V call is TRBV10-3, the J call TRBJ1-4; 7 bases agree with TRBD1. Unmatched junction bases numbered 9, after V lost 6 bases and J lost 8 bases. Germline lookup yields CDR1 ENHRY and CDR2 SYGVKD. The CDR3 has 14 residues.

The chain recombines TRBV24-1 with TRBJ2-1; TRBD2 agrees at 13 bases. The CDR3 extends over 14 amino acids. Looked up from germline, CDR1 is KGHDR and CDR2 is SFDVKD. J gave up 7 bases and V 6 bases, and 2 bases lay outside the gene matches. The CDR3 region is CATSWTSGSNEQFF. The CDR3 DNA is TGTGCCACCAGTTGGACTAGCGGGAGTAATGAGCAGTTCTTC.

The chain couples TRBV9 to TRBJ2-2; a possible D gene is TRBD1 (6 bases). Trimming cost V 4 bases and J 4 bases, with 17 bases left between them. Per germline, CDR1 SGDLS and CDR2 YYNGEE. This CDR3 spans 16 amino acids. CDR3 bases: TGTGCCAGCAGCCCCAGAGGGCAGGGGACCACCGGGGAGCTGTTTTTT. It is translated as CASSPRGQGTTGELFF.

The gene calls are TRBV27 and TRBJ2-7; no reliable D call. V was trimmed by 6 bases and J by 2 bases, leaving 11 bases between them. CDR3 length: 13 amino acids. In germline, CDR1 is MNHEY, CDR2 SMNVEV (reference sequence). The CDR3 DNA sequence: TGTGCCAGCAGACGCGGTTTAACCTACGAGCAGTACTTC. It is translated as CASRRGLTYEQYF.

In nucleotides, the CDR3 is TGTGCCAGCAGCTTCGGGGGGACAGGGGTCGACGAGCAGTACTTC. Protein sequence: CASSFGGTGVDEQYF. V gene TRBV5-4 combines with J gene TRBJ2-7; 10 bases agree with TRBD1. The J segment lost 5 bases and the V segment lost 2 bases, leaving 7 bases of the junction unmatched. Germline V CDR1 and CDR2: SGHNT, YYREEE (reference sequence). This CDR3 has 15 residues.

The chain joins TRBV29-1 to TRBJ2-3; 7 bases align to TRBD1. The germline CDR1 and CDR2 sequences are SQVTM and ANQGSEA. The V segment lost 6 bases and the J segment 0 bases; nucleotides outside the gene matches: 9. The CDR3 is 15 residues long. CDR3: CSVDDRESSTDTQYF. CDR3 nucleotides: TGCAGCGTAGACGACAGGGAGTCTAGCACAGATACGCAGTATTTT.

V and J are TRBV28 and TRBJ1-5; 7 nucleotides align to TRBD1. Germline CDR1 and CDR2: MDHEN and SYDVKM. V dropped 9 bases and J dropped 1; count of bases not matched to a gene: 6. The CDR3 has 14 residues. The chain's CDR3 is CASRQGGSNQPQHF. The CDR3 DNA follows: TGTGCCAGTCGACAGGGAGGCAGCAATCAGCCCCAGCATTTT.